Following are 32 T cell receptor beta chains from one sample sequenced in a study of regulatory T cells in long-lasting Graves disease. Described time point: persistent/refractory GD, antithyroid drugs over 5 years with positive TRAb. PBMC RNA served as the TCR library source. Researchers made TCR beta libraries by using iRepertoire HTBI primers and running Arm-PCR on CDR3 regions. TCRdb ran MiXCR on the multiplex PCR reads and lists one entry per CDR3 protein. The sample includes hundreds of thousands of distinct CDR3 sequences, about 22% seen only once; the top ten take around 7%. Sample: peripheral blood mononuclear cells (PBMCs), taken when the disease was refractory, from a patient treated with antithyroid drugs. The receptor source for this set is a female donor with Graves disease.

This clonotype was recorded at least ten times. V usage is TRBV6-2 or TRBV6-3 and J usage is TRBJ2-5; unclear D gene. Trimming took 7 bases from V and 5 from J, leaving 8 bases between them. The CDR3 loop spans 11 amino acids. CDR1 MNHEY and CDR2 SVGEGT come from the germline V gene. In DNA form, the CDR3 reads TGTGCCAGCACTAACTCCGAGACCCAGTACTTC. It translates to CASTNSETQYF.

This clonotype was detected a few times. The J gene is TRBJ1-1, the V gene TRBV29-1; D may be TRBD1 (5 bases). CDR3 length: 13 residues. The germline gives CDR1 SQVTM, CDR2 ANQGSEA. V lost 7 bases and J lost 0, with 12 bases in between. DNA for the CDR3: TGCAGCGCCTCTGGGGCGTTGAACACTGAAGCTTTCTTT. Protein product: CSASGALNTEAFF. The full variable domain, rest sourced from reference TRBV29-1 and TRBJ1-1, is SAVISQKPSRDICQRGTSLTIQCQVDSQVTMMFWYRQQPGQSLTLIATANQGSEATYESGFVIDKFPISRPNLTFSTLTVSNMSPEDSSIYLCSASGALNTEAFFGQGTRLTVV.

Concerning this clonotype: A much larger clonotype is one base distant, so this may be a read error. This chain joins TRBV28 and TRBJ1-1; 8 bases are a match to TRBD1. Trimming removed 4 bases from V and 3 bases from J; junction bases left unmatched: 7. The CDR3 consists of 15 residues. Looked up from germline, CDR1 is MDHEN and CDR2 is SYDVKM. CDR3 region: CASSSAGTGHTEAFF. The CDR3, as DNA: TGTGCCAGCAGTTCGGCCGGGACAGGTCACACTGAAGCTTTCTTT.

This clonotype came up many times. The chain combines TRBV20-1 with TRBJ2-7; D unresolved. This CDR3 has 12 residues. Germline loops: CDR1 DFQATT, CDR2 SNEGSKA (reference sequence). The V and J ends lost 5 bases and 3 bases respectively, with 11 bases between them. In nucleotides, the CDR3 is TGCAGTGCTCCGGACCGATACTACGAGCAGTACTTC. Its protein product is CSAPDRYYEQYF.

J is TRBJ2-3 and V is TRBV15; 10 bases fit TRBD2. From germline, CDR1 is LNHNV and CDR2 YYDKDF (reference sequence). The CDR3 is 15 residues long. V dropped 6 bases and J dropped 8; count of bases not matched to a gene: 11. The CDR3 DNA reads as TGTGCCACCAGGAGGGGAGCGGGAGGGCCGGGTACGCAGTATTTT. Translation gives CATRRGAGGPGTQYF.

The rearrangement uses TRBV20-1 and TRBJ2-4, with 8 bases identical to TRBD2. The V and J ends lost 1 base and 3 bases, in that order; junction bases with no gene match: 11. The CDR3 is made up of 17 amino acids. Germline CDR1 reads DFQATT; CDR2 reads SNEGSKA (reference sequence). As DNA, the CDR3 is TGCAGTGCTAGAGCAAGCGGGGGCCAGCTTGTCAAAAACATTCAGTACTTC. Amino acid sequence: CSARASGGQLVKNIQYF.

This clonotype was recorded many times. The chain carries TRBV28 and TRBJ2-7; D perhaps matches TRBD2 (6 bases). Trimming took off 6 bases at V and 3 bases at J, with 18 bases between the two ends. Germline V CDR1 and CDR2: MDHEN, SYDVKM. This CDR3 has 15 residues. CDR3 in amino acids: CASSYGPGVGYEQYF. The CDR3 nucleotides read TGTGCCAGCAGCTACGGACCGGGGGTAGGCTACGAGCAGTACTTC. Full variable domain (outside the CDR3, taken from reference TRBV28 and TRBJ2-7): DVKVTQSSRYLVKRTGEKVFLECVQDMDHENMFWYRQDPGLGLRLIYFSYDVKMKEKGDIPEGYSVSREKKERFSLILESASTNQTSMYLCASSYGPGVGYEQYFGPGTRLTVT.

The chain uses TRBV10-3 and TRBJ1-3; TRBD1 is a possible D gene (6 bases). The CDR3 is 16 amino acids. V lost 3 bases and J lost 0, with 12 bases in between. The germline gives CDR1 ENHRY, CDR2 SYGVKD. CDR3 sequence: CAISDRGASSGNTIYF. For the CDR3, the DNA is TGTGCCATCAGTGACAGGGGCGCGAGCTCTGGAAACACCATATATTTT.

The rearrangement uses TRBV4-1 and TRBJ2-5, with D uncertain. CDR3 size: 13 residues. CDR1 and CDR2 (germline): MGHRA, YSYEKL. Trimming left V 4 bases short and J 2 bases short, with 8 bases between. CDR3 bases: TGCGCCAGCAGCCTGGCTACACAAGAGACCCAGTACTTC. This codes for CASSLATQETQYF.

There are many counts of this clonotype. The chain has TRBV5-5 and TRBJ2-5; D is unclear. Germline-derived CDR1 and CDR2 are SGHKS and YYEKEE (reference sequence). The V and J ends lost 4 bases and 4 bases respectively, with 20 bases between them. This CDR3 is 16 amino acids long. In nucleotides, the CDR3 is TGTGCCAGCAGCCCCCACCCCGGACGGGTGGGAGAGACCCAGTACTTC. It is translated as CASSPHPGRVGETQYF.

The chain combines TRBV5-1 with TRBJ1-2; 7 bases line up with TRBD1. The CDR3 is 14 residues long. The germline V gene encodes CDR1 SGHRS and CDR2 YFSETQ. The trim removed 4 bases at V and 8 bases at J, leaving 11 bases unmatched. The CDR3 loop is CASSPPGQQGGYTF. The CDR3 region has the DNA TGCGCCAGCAGCCCTCCGGGACAGCAGGGCGGCTACACCTTC.

This clonotype was seen only a few times. The V and J genes are TRBV14 and TRBJ2-2, with 11 bases aligning to TRBD2. V gave up 0 bases and J gave up 4 bases; unmatched junction bases: 7. The CDR3 has 18 amino acids. CDR1 SGHDN and CDR2 FVKESK come from the germline V gene. The CDR3 bases are TGTGCCAGCAGCCAAGATCTAGCGGGAGGAGGGGGCACCGGGGAGCTGTTTTTT. Translation gives CASSQDLAGGGGTGELFF.

The chain uses TRBV7-9 and TRBJ1-3; possibly TRBD1 for D (5 bases). V lost 0 bases to trimming and J lost 4 bases, with 10 bases between them. Germline lookup yields CDR1 SEHNR and CDR2 FQNEAQ (reference sequence). CDR3 length: 15 amino acids. CDR3 bases: TGTGCCAGCAGCTTAGCGGGACTGAGGGGAAACACCATATATTTT. This codes for CASSLAGLRGNTIYF. Based on the CDR3 plus reference TRBV7-9 and TRBJ1-3, the full variable domain is DTGVSQNPRHKITKRGQNVTFRCDPISEHNRLYWYRQTLGQGPEFLTYFQNEAQLEKSRLLSDRFSAERPKGSFSTLEIQRTEQGDSAMYLCASSLAGLRGNTIYFGEGSWLTVV.

This clonotype came up many times. The junction shows a germline mismatch at one end, possibly a read error. The rearrangement joins TRBV19 to TRBJ2-7; 9 bases are shared with TRBD1. Germline lookup yields CDR1 LNHDA and CDR2 SQIVND (reference sequence). The CDR3 spans 13 residues. As DNA, the CDR3 is TGTGCCAGCAGTATTGACAGGGGGTACGAGCAGTACTTC. Its protein is CASSIDRGYEQYF.

This clonotype was observed many times. The chain has TRBV2 and TRBJ1-2, with D tentatively TRBD1 (5 bases). There are 14 residues in the CDR3. Looked up from germline, CDR1 is SNHLY and CDR2 is FYNNEI. V was pared by 8 bases and J by 3 bases, with 16 bases between. The CDR3, as DNA: TGTGCCAGCCTCCCGGCGGCGGGGGACTATGGCTACACCTTC. Amino acids: CASLPAAGDYGYTF.

As DNA, the CDR3 is TGTGCCAGTAGTACCCTAACAGGGGGAATCAAAAACATTCAGTACTTC. It specifies CASSTLTGGIKNIQYF. The genes are TRBV19 and TRBJ2-4; 8 bases line up with TRBD1. Germline V CDR1 and CDR2: LNHDA, SQIVND (reference sequence). V was clipped by 4 bases and J by 3 bases; unmatched bases: 8. The CDR3 extends over 16 amino acids.

The CDR3 DNA follows: TGTGCCAGCAGGAGACTCGGGGACACCGGGGAGCTGTTTTTT. Translating it yields CASRRLGDTGELFF. The chain has TRBV12-3 or TRBV12-4 and TRBJ2-2; possible D gene TRBD2, 5 bases. Trimming removed 6 bases at V and 3 bases at J, with 11 bases between. This CDR3 region has 14 residues.

This clonotype was detected a few times. The chain uses TRBV7-8 and TRBJ2-4; D remains unclear. The CDR3 is 17 residues long. The V end lost 2 bases, the J end lost 0 bases, and 14 bases lay between the germline ends. Germline assignment: CDR1 SGHVS and CDR2 FQNEAQ. The CDR3: CASSLTWQILAKNIQYF. In DNA form, the CDR3 reads TGTGCCAGCAGCTTAACGTGGCAGATTCTAGCCAAAAACATTCAGTACTTC.

Turning to this clonotype: A much larger clone is a single base away; this may be a read error. This is likely a read error, given that the CDR3 carries no conserved phenylalanine or tryptophan at its end. This chain connects TRBV7-8 to TRBJ1-5; 9 positions agree with TRBD1. After removal of 2 bases from V and 1 base from J, the junction contained 6 bases not matched to a gene. The CDR3 consists of 17 residues. Germline V gene lookup returns CDR1 SGHVS and CDR2 FQNEAQ. CDR3 amino acids: CASSLYRGRGSNQPQHY. The DNA for the CDR3 is TGTGCCAGCAGCTTATACAGGGGGCGAGGGAGCAATCAGCCCCAGCATTAT.

The chain combines TRBV6-1 with TRBJ2-1, with a tentative D call TRBD2 (7 bases). The CDR3 is 14 residues long. Germline V lookup: CDR1 MNHNS, CDR2 SASEGT. Trimming cost V 9 bases and J 9 bases, with 21 bases left between them. The chain's CDR3 is CASGSGGGGGEQFF. In DNA form, the CDR3 reads TGTGCCAGTGGTTCGGGGGGAGGAGGGGGTGAGCAGTTCTTC.

This chain uses TRBV20-1 with TRBJ1-6; D unresolved. Germline V gene lookup returns CDR1 DFQATT and CDR2 SNEGSKA (reference sequence). The CDR3 covers 14 residues. V gave up 3 bases and J gave up 1 base, with 7 bases separating them. In DNA form, the CDR3 reads TGCAGTGCTAGCCGGGATTCCTATAATTCACCCCTCCACTTT. This codes for CSASRDSYNSPLHF.

The rearrangement uses TRBV12-5 and TRBJ1-1, with a possible D match to TRBD1 (5 bases). V shed 6 bases and J shed 4 bases, with 15 bases lying between them. Germline CDR1 is LGHNT and CDR2 is FRNRAP. The CDR3 runs 14 residues. Here the CDR3 reads CASGPTAGRTEAFF. As DNA, the CDR3 is TGTGCTAGTGGCCCCACGGCGGGGCGCACTGAAGCTTTCTTT.

This clonotype was counted ten times or more. V gene TRBV28 combines with J gene TRBJ2-2, with no clear D. The CDR3 loop spans 13 amino acids. In germline, CDR1 is MDHEN, CDR2 SYDVKM. Trimming left V 1 base short and J 4 bases short, with 4 bases between. CDR3 amino acids: CASSLSATGELFF. The CDR3 DNA sequence: TGTGCCAGCAGTTTATCTGCCACCGGGGAGCTGTTTTTT. The variable domain in full, completed from reference TRBV28 and TRBJ2-2, reads DVKVTQSSRYLVKRTGEKVFLECVQDMDHENMFWYRQDPGLGLRLIYFSYDVKMKEKGDIPEGYSVSREKKERFSLILESASTNQTSMYLCASSLSATGELFFGEGSRLTVL.

This clonotype has at least ten counts. The chain combines TRBV12-3 or TRBV12-4 with TRBJ2-6; no firm D call. Between the trimmed V and J ends, which lost 9 bases and 0 bases, there was a span of 3 bases. The CDR3 is 12 residues long. CDR3 region: CASLSGANVLTF. The CDR3, as DNA: TGTGCCAGTCTCTCTGGGGCCAACGTCCTGACTTTC.

This clonotype was seen a few times. The chain couples TRBV28 to TRBJ2-7; TRBD1 matches 9 bases. Germline lookup yields CDR1 MDHEN and CDR2 SYDVKM. Germline trimming cut 3 bases from V and 4 bases from J; bases unmatched to any gene: 4. CDR3 size: 14 residues. The CDR3 here is CASSFEQGAYEQYF. The CDR3 DNA reads TGTGCCAGCAGTTTTGAACAGGGGGCTTACGAGCAGTACTTC.

This clonotype was counted ten times or more. The CDR3 nucleotides are TGTGCCAGCAGTCCGCAGGGGATCGAGGACCAGTACTTC. Protein sequence: CASSPQGIEDQYF. V gene TRBV6-2 or TRBV6-3 combines with J gene TRBJ2-5; the D gene is possibly TRBD1 (6 bases). This CDR3 is built from 13 residues. In germline, CDR1 is MNHEY, CDR2 SVGEGT. Trimming took off 5 bases at V and 10 bases at J, with 17 bases between the two ends.

The table lists this clonotype with a few counts. V gene TRBV7-9 combines with J gene TRBJ1-2; possible D gene TRBD1, 5 bases. V was clipped by 3 bases and J by 8 bases, with 10 bases between them. CDR1 and CDR2 (germline): SEHNR, FQNEAQ (reference sequence). The CDR3 spans 12 residues. For the CDR3, the DNA is TGTGCCAGCAGCTTCGATAGGGGAGGCTACACCTTC. It is translated as CASSFDRGGYTF.

This clonotype has a count of ten or more. The rearrangement joins TRBV2 to TRBJ1-5, with D tentatively TRBD1 (5 bases). Per the germline V gene, CDR1 is SNHLY and CDR2 is FYNNEI. CDR3 length: 16 amino acids. V lost 2 bases, J lost 1 base, and 12 bases lay in between. The chain's CDR3 is CASSEFWGDSNQPQHF. The CDR3 bases are TGTGCCAGCAGTGAATTCTGGGGGGACAGCAATCAGCCCCAGCATTTT.

This clonotype was detected a few times. This chain connects TRBV7-2 to TRBJ1-3; D is undetermined. The V and J ends lost 5 bases and 8 bases respectively, with 13 bases between them. Germline CDR1 reads SGHTA; CDR2 reads FQGNSA. The CDR3 extends over 13 amino acids. Here the CDR3 DNA reads TGTGCCAGCAGCATGACCTGGGGAGACACCATATATTTT. It is translated as CASSMTWGDTIYF.

A single count supports this clonotype. The V call is TRBV19, the J call TRBJ2-3, with 15 bases fitting TRBD2. Trimming removed 6 bases from V and 2 bases from J; junction bases left unmatched: 6. This CDR3 region has 17 residues. CDR1 is LNHDA and CDR2 is SQIVND in the germline V gene (reference sequence). The CDR3 sequence is CASSRTSGGAYTDTQYF. CDR3 sequence (DNA): TGTGCCAGTAGCCGGACTAGCGGGGGGGCCTACACAGATACGCAGTATTTT. Combining the CDR3 with reference TRBV19 and TRBJ2-3 gives the whole variable domain DGGITQSPKYLFRKEGQNVTLSCEQNLNHDAMYWYRQDPGQGLRLIYYSQIVNDFQKGDIAEGYSVSREKKESFPLTVTSAQKNPTAFYLCASSRTSGGAYTDTQYFGPGTRLTVL.

Details on this clonotype: A much larger clone lies a single base off, so this may be a read error. The V and J genes are TRBV5-1 and TRBJ2-6; D ambiguous. Between the trimmed V and J ends, which lost 1 base and 0 bases, there was a span of 11 bases. The CDR3 is 17 amino acids. CDR1 SGHRS and CDR2 YFSETQ come from the germline V gene. For the CDR3, the DNA is TGCGCCAGCAGCTTGTGGTCTCCACTCTCTGGGGCCAACGTCCTGACTTTC. Translated, it gives CASSLWSPLSGANVLTF.

The table lists this clonotype with many counts. This sequence joins TRBV2 and TRBJ1-5; a possible D gene is TRBD1 (5 bases). CDR3 size: 15 residues. From germline, CDR1 is SNHLY and CDR2 FYNNEI. Between the trimmed V and J ends, which lost 3 bases and 2 bases, there was a span of 11 bases. CDR3 protein: CASSDDGAGNQPQHF. The CDR3 coding sequence is TGTGCCAGCAGTGATGACGGGGCTGGCAATCAGCCCCAGCATTTT. Looking up the rest from reference TRBV2 and TRBJ1-5 gives the full variable domain: EPEVTQTPSHQVTQMGQEVILRCVPISNHLYFYWYRQILGQKVEFLVSFYNNEISEKSEIFDDQFSVERPDGSNFTLKIRSTKLEDSAMYFCASSDDGAGNQPQHFGDGTRLSIL.